This passage covers 24 T cell receptor beta chains from one sample sequenced in a study of memory CD4+ T cells and cytomegalovirus serostatus. The sort gate was single viable CD3+CD4+CD8-CD45RO+ cells for memory CD4+ T cells. The method was immunoSEQ multiplex PCR; TCRdb's version includes in-frame clones alone and lacks a portion of them. This table has about 61,000 clones, 82% appearing once. The specimen was memory CD4+ T cells from blood. The receptor source for this set is an adult in good health and CMV-seronegative.

V is TRBV30 and J is TRBJ1-3; no definite D call. This CDR3 region has 13 residues. Trimming stripped 2 bases from V and 0 bases from J, with 5 bases between. Per the germline V gene, CDR1 is GTSNPN and CDR2 is SVGIG (reference sequence). The chain's CDR3 is CAWSLGSGNTIYF. DNA of the CDR3: TGTGCCTGGAGTCTTGGCTCTGGAAACACCATATATTTT.

The chain combines TRBV5-5 with TRBJ1-5, with D perhaps TRBD1 (5 bases). Germline values: CDR1 SGHKS, CDR2 YYEKEE (reference sequence). This CDR3 is built from 16 residues. V lost 3 bases and J 10 bases, leaving 23 bases between the germline ends. The CDR3 region has the DNA TGTGCCAGCAGCTGGGGGTGGGACGCGCCGACCAGTCCCCAGCATTTT. Protein product: CASSWGWDAPTSPQHF.

The V and J genes are TRBV6-1 and TRBJ1-6; TRBD1 is a possible D gene (5 bases). V lost 3 bases and J 8 bases, leaving 14 bases between the germline ends. Germline loops: CDR1 MNHNS, CDR2 SASEGT. The length of the CDR3 is 15 residues. The CDR3 DNA reads TGTGCCAGCAGTGAGGCGGGGGACCCTTATTCACCCCTCCACTTT. Translating gives CASSEAGDPYSPLHF.

This clone was seen more than once but under ten times. Mismatch with germline at one junction end may stem from a read error. The chain joins TRBV11-2 to TRBJ2-1, with D maybe TRBD1 (6 bases). The CDR3 is made up of 14 amino acids. Germline CDR1 and CDR2: SGHAT and FQNNGV. The CDR3 protein is CASWGFGQGYKGVF. The CDR3 bases are TGTGCCAGCTGGGGGTTCGGTCAAGGCTACAAGGGGGTCTTC.

This chain connects TRBV19 to TRBJ2-1, with TRBD1 identical over 8 bases. CDR1 LNHDA and CDR2 SQIVND come from the germline V gene (reference sequence). Trimming removed 5 bases from V and 5 bases from J; junction bases left unmatched: 8. This CDR3 contains 15 residues. CDR3 nucleotides: TGTGCCAGTAGTCCTAGGACAGGGCGGAACAATGAGCAGTTCTTC. Translated, it gives CASSPRTGRNNEQFF.

V is TRBV5-6 and J is TRBJ2-1; 13 nucleotides line up with TRBD2. Germline CDR1 and CDR2: SGHDT and YYEEEE. The junction had 8 bases not matched to a gene; V was cut back by 4 bases and J by 7 bases. The CDR3 is 16 residues long. Written as DNA, the CDR3 is TGTGCCAGCAGCGCTGGACTAGCGGGAGTATCGAATGAGCAGTTCTTC. Residues: CASSAGLAGVSNEQFF.

J is TRBJ2-5 and V is TRBV7-3; D is ambiguous. The CDR3 consists of 15 residues. Germline values: CDR1 SGHTA, CDR2 FQGTGA. V was clipped by 5 bases and J by 5 bases, with 18 bases between them. The CDR3 loop is CASSELGSMGETQYF. As DNA, the CDR3 is TGTGCCAGCAGCGAGCTAGGCTCAATGGGGGAGACCCAGTACTTC.

This chain connects TRBV30 to TRBJ2-7; D gene uncertain. The CDR3 has 14 amino acids. The germline CDR1 and CDR2 sequences are GTSNPN and SVGIG (reference sequence). V was shortened by 6 bases and J by 4 bases, with 19 bases between the two germline ends. CDR3: CACKVGGSLYEQYF. The CDR3 DNA reads TGTGCCTGTAAAGTCGGCGGTTCCCTTTACGAGCAGTACTTC. The variable domain in full, with the rest retrieved from reference TRBV30 and TRBJ2-7, is SQTIHQWPATLVQPVGSPLSLECTVEGTSNPNLYWYRQAAGRGLQLLFYSVGIGQISSEVPQNLSASRPQDRQFILSSKKLLLSDSGFYLCACKVGGSLYEQYFGPGTRLTVT.

This chain connects TRBV15 to TRBJ2-7, with TRBD1 matching over 7 bases. This CDR3 has 17 amino acids. Germline CDR1 LNHNV, CDR2 YYDKDF (reference sequence). With 2 bases clipped from V and 4 bases from J, the junction kept 14 bases outside the gene matches. This chain's CDR3 is CATSRRKLWDSLYEQYF. The DNA of the CDR3 is TGTGCCACCAGCAGACGCAAACTTTGGGACAGCCTTTACGAGCAGTACTTC.

This clone occurred a few times. V and J are TRBV7-3 and TRBJ2-7; a possible D gene is TRBD1 (5 bases). Trimming took off 7 bases at V and 4 bases at J, with 23 bases between the two ends. Germline CDR1 SGHTA, CDR2 FQGTGA. The CDR3 length is 16 residues. The CDR3 protein is CASNPRGTAKVYEQYF. DNA for the CDR3: TGTGCCAGCAACCCAAGGGGAACAGCCAAAGTTTACGAGCAGTACTTC.

The chain is built from TRBV13 and TRBJ2-7, with D possibly being TRBD2 (6 bases). CDR3 size: 15 residues. Trimming left V 4 bases short and J 4 bases short, with 17 bases between. The germline V gene encodes CDR1 PRHDT and CDR2 FYEKMQ (reference sequence). CDR3 nucleotides: TGTGCCAGCAGCTCCGAACTAGCAGAAGGATACGAGCAGTACTTC. Translating gives CASSSELAEGYEQYF.

To note about this clone: At the DNA level, this CDR3 is encoded by other sequences in the same sample as well. V usage is TRBV19 and J usage is TRBJ1-5; D not certain. This CDR3 has 15 amino acids. Germline lookup yields CDR1 LNHDA and CDR2 SQIVND (reference sequence). The V and J ends lost 1 base and 4 bases respectively, with 11 bases between them. The CDR3 loop reads CASSIGRAGNQPQHF. CDR3 nucleotides: TGTGCCAGTAGTATAGGACGGGCAGGTAATCAGCCCCAGCATTTT. Complete variable domain (other parts from reference TRBV19 and TRBJ1-5): DGGITQSPKYLFRKEGQNVTLSCEQNLNHDAMYWYRQDPGQGLRLIYYSQIVNDFQKGDIAEGYSVSREKKESFPLTVTSAQKNPTAFYLCASSIGRAGNQPQHFGDGTRLSIL.

The rearrangement links TRBV19 to TRBJ2-3; D possibly corresponds to TRBD2 (6 bases). Trimming took 7 bases from V and 3 from J, leaving 17 bases between them. The CDR3 has 15 amino acids. Germline V CDR1 and CDR2: LNHDA, SQIVND (reference sequence). CDR3 residues: CASNPQGGGTDTQYF. In nucleotides, the CDR3 is TGTGCCAGTAATCCCCAGGGAGGAGGGACAGATACGCAGTATTTT. Drawing the rest from reference TRBV19 and TRBJ2-3, the complete variable domain is DGGITQSPKYLFRKEGQNVTLSCEQNLNHDAMYWYRQDPGQGLRLIYYSQIVNDFQKGDIAEGYSVSREKKESFPLTVTSAQKNPTAFYLCASNPQGGGTDTQYFGPGTRLTVL.

The chain carries TRBV5-4 and TRBJ1-4; 7 bases are a match to TRBD1. The CDR3 has 13 amino acids. After removal of 3 bases from V and 5 bases from J, the junction contained 1 base not matched to a gene. CDR1 is SGHNT and CDR2 is YYREEE in the germline V gene (reference sequence). CDR3 protein: CASSWGQNEKLFF. DNA for the CDR3: TGTGCCAGCAGCTGGGGACAGAATGAAAAACTGTTTTTT. Full variable domain (missing parts from reference TRBV5-4 and TRBJ1-4): ETGVTQSPTHLIKTRGQQVTLRCSSQSGHNTVSWYQQALGQGPQFIFQYYREEENGRGNFPPRFSGLQFPNYSSELNVNALELDDSALYLCASSWGQNEKLFFGSGTQLSVL.

J is TRBJ1-5 and V is TRBV7-8, with 10 bases fitting TRBD1. Germline values: CDR1 SGHVS, CDR2 FQNEAQ. CDR3 length: 17 residues. Trimming cost V 0 bases and J 2 bases; bases outside gene matches: 4. The CDR3 here is CASSLAVGTGGNQPQHF. The CDR3 DNA reads TGTGCCAGCAGCTTAGCGGTGGGGACAGGGGGCAATCAGCCCCAGCATTTT.

This chain links TRBV28 with TRBJ1-2; tentatively, D is TRBD1 (5 bases). The CDR3 sequence is 14 residues long. V was cut by 6 bases and J by 8 bases, with 19 bases left in between. Germline loops: CDR1 MDHEN, CDR2 SYDVKM. This CDR3 is CASSSPGQGDGYTF. In nucleotides, the CDR3 is TGTGCCAGCAGCTCCCCCGGGCAGGGAGACGGCTACACCTTC.

This clone was seen a handful of times. The V and J genes are TRBV14 and TRBJ1-1; the D gene is possibly TRBD1 (6 bases). The V end was cut by 6 bases, the J end by 1 base, with 12 bases between. The CDR3 length is 14 residues. Germline-derived CDR1 and CDR2 are SGHDN and FVKESK. CDR3 residues: CASRIQGSNTEAFF. For the CDR3, the DNA is TGTGCCAGCAGAATACAGGGTTCGAACACTGAAGCTTTCTTT.

V and J are TRBV4-2 and TRBJ2-5; no clear D. Trimming took off 5 bases at V and 5 bases at J, with 15 bases between the two ends. The germline gives CDR1 LGHNA, CDR2 YNFKEQ. The length of the CDR3 is 14 residues. CDR3 protein: CASSALQAPETQYF. In DNA form, the CDR3 reads TGTGCCAGCAGCGCGTTGCAAGCCCCCGAGACCCAGTACTTC.

This chain links TRBV2 with TRBJ1-1, with TRBD1 as a possible D gene (6 bases). CDR1 is SNHLY and CDR2 is FYNNEI in the germline V gene. The germline V and J ends were trimmed by 5 bases and 2 bases, with 12 bases remaining between them. The CDR3 extends over 14 amino acids. The DNA of the CDR3 is TGTGCCAGCAGTATTCGACAGGATAACACTGAAGCTTTCTTT. This encodes CASSIRQDNTEAFF.

The chain joins TRBV19 to TRBJ2-7; 11 bases map to TRBD2. Per the germline V gene, CDR1 is LNHDA and CDR2 is SQIVND (reference sequence). The CDR3 contains 14 residues. The trim removed 6 bases at V and 3 bases at J, leaving 4 bases unmatched. The CDR3 DNA is TGTGCCAGTAGCCTACTAGCGGGGGACTACGAGCAGTACTTC. Residues: CASSLLAGDYEQYF.

This CDR3 reads CASSDPRGGTYEQYF. The CDR3 DNA follows: TGTGCCAGCAGTGACCCGCGGGGGGGAACCTACGAGCAGTACTTC. V gene TRBV28 combines with J gene TRBJ2-7, with 9 bases matching TRBD2. The CDR3 runs 15 residues. V shed 5 bases and J 2 bases; nucleotides not matched to a gene: 7. The germline V gene has CDR1 MDHEN and CDR2 SYDVKM.

The chain joins TRBV7-2 to TRBJ1-1; D ambiguous. Germline V gene sequence: CDR1 SGHTA, CDR2 FQGNSA. The CDR3 covers 14 residues. V dropped 0 bases and J dropped 4 bases, with 9 bases sitting between them. In DNA, the CDR3 is TGTGCCAGCAGCTTAGCGCCGGAGGGCACTGAAGCTTTCTTT. Translation gives CASSLAPEGTEAFF.

The chain uses TRBV5-8 and TRBJ2-5; D is possibly TRBD1 (6 bases). V was shortened by 1 base and J by 5 bases, with 15 bases between the two germline ends. Germline assignment: CDR1 SGHTS and CDR2 YDEGEE. This CDR3 spans 15 amino acids. CDR3 in amino acids: CASSLQGTWGETQYF. The CDR3 DNA sequence: TGTGCCAGCAGCTTGCAGGGGACGTGGGGGGAGACCCAGTACTTC. Full variable domain (rest looked up from reference TRBV5-8 and TRBJ2-5): EAGVTQSPTHLIKTRGQQATLRCSPISGHTSVYWYQQALGLGLQFLLWYDEGEERNRGNFPPRFSGRQFPNYSSELNVNALELEDSALYLCASSLQGTWGETQYFGPGTRLLVL.

DNA for the CDR3: TGTGCCAGCAGCTTAAGAAACGGGGTCAACGAGCAGTACTTC. It encodes CASSLRNGVNEQYF. This chain links TRBV5-8 with TRBJ2-7; possibly TRBD2 for D (5 bases). The CDR3 is 14 residues long. The germline CDR1 and CDR2 sequences are SGHTS and YDEGEE. Trimming shortened V by 2 bases and J by 5 bases, and 14 bases separated the two germline ends.